Here is one TCR beta chain with its context. The clone's antigen remains unknown. No base-level quality is on record; no much larger clone is a single base apart. The source of the sample is a study of T cell responses to AZD1222 COVID-19 vaccine listed by TCRdb under 2021. In the study overall: TCR sequencing covered fewer than 250 trial participants: about 210 given two doses of AZD1222 and 26 given two doses of MenACWY control vaccine. Trial participants were enrolled into age subgroups of 18-55, 56-69 and 70-plus years, which contained 148, 28 and 57 TCR-sequenced participants, respectively.

The CDR3 regions of human TCRbeta chains were subjected to immunosequencing. In the original analysis: TCRs in the repertoires were matched against a reference library of SARS-CoV-2-specific TCRs that had been generated with the MIRA antigen-specificity platform. Breadth meant the fraction of unique TCRs that were SARS-CoV-2-associated, whereas depth meant the fraction of total T cells that were SARS-CoV-2-associated. Using the MIRA data, every spike-specific TCR was mapped to the spike region that the TCR reacted to and assigned to either a CD4 or a CD8 class. Log10-transformed breadth and depth values were compared by one-way ANOVA with Sidak's multiple comparisons tests. The clones in this table, taken by TCRdb from immuneACCESS, are in-frame only. Not every clone is retained; where verified, under half of the shortfall comes from an unresolved V gene, and the cause of the rest is unknown. V, J and clone size were drawn from that table, and D and trimming were deduced from the DNA. The sample table records about 64,000 clones; approximately 80% of these occur just once. The ten most abundant clones make up around an eighth of the sample.

Cut back by 8 bases and 5 bases, the V and J ends lie 22 bases apart. The CDR3 starts with the cysteine, ends with the phenylalanine, and has 16 residues. The retained sequence is limited to the CDR3, 48 bases, with the frame set at the first base. CDR1 and CDR2 are read off the germline V gene (reference sequence) as LNHDA and SQIVND. The research as a whole found: The whole spike protein was spanned by vaccine-associated CD4 TCRs, and dominant responses were seen in regions 160-218 and 743-854. Conclusions about previously exposed vaccinees are limited because only six or seven AZD1222 recipients were SARS-CoV-2 seropositive at baseline. A significant rise in spike-specific TCR breadth and depth was observed after two AZD1222 doses relative to day 0 and relative to MenACWY recipients. Because no samples from the day 14 peak response were available, repertoires could be characterized only after the peak T cell response. Most participants were white British and females outnumbered males, and the authors suggested that clonal diversity may have been underestimated. Reportedly, close to half of the unique spike-specific TCRs recognized epitopes lying outside the regions that are mutated in the B.1.351 and B.1.1.7 variants. The 56-69-year group was small, and its depth increase did not reach significance, likely because of low power.

The time point label here, explained by the study, means: about 28 days (+/-7) after the second vaccine dose. AZD1222 recipients given second doses at about 4 weeks or at about 12 weeks were pooled, since spike-specific TCR depth and breadth were not found to differ between the two schedules. The vaccinee samples were drawn from two UK trials, COV001 and COV002, one of which was a single-blind randomized controlled phase 2/3 trial testing AZD1222 (ChAdOx1 nCoV-19) in healthy adults. For TCRbeta chain sequencing, PBMC samples from trial participants were taken at day 0 and at day 28 after the second dose.

Sequenced material: peripheral blood, taken 28 days after the second AZD1222 dose. This receptor was identified in an adult who received the AZD1222 COVID-19 vaccine. The sequence joins TRBV19 to TRBJ1-3, with an unclear D gene assignment. In nucleotide form, the sequence is TGTGCCAGTTCCACCCTACACAACGAGCCTCGAAACACCATATATTTT. This codes for CASSTLHNEPRNTIYF.